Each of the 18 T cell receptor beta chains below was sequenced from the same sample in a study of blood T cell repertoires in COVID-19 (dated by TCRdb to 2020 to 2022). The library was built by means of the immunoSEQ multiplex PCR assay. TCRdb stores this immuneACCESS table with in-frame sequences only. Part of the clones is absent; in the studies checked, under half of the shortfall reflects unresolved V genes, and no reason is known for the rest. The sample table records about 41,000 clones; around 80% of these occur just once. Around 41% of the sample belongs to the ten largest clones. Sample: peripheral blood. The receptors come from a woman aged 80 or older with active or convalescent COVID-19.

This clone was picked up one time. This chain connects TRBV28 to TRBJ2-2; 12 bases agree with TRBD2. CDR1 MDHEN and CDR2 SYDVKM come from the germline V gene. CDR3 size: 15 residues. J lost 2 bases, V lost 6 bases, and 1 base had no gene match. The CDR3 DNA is TGTGCCAGCAGGACTAGCGGGAGAAACACCGGGGAGCTGTTTTTT. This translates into CASRTSGRNTGELFF.

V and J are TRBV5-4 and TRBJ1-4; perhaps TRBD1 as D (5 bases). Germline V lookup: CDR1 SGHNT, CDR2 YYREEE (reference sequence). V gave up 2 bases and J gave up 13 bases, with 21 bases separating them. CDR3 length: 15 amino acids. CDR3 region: CASSFQTAGPRGLFF. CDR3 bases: TGTGCCAGCAGCTTCCAGACAGCCGGGCCTCGAGGACTGTTTTTT.

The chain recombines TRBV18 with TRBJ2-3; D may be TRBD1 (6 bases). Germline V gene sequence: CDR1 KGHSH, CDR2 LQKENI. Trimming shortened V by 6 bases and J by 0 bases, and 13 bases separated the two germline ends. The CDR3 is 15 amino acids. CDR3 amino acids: CASSQQGSSTDTQYF. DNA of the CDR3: TGTGCCAGCTCGCAACAGGGCTCTAGCACAGATACGCAGTATTTT.

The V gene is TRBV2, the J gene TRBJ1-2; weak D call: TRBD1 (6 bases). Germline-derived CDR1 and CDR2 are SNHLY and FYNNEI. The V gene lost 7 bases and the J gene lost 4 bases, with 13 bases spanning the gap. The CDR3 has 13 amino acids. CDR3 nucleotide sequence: TGTGCCAGCATCCGGGACAACGGCTATGGCTACACCTTC. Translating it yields CASIRDNGYGYTF.

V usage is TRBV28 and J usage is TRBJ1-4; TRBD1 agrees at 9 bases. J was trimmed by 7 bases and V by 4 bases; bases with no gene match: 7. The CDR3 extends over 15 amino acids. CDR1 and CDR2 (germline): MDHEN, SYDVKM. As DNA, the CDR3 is TGTGCCAGCAGTTCCCGGACAGGGGATGGTGAAAAACTGTTTTTT. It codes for CASSSRTGDGEKLFF. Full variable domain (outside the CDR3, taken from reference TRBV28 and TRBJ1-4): DVKVTQSSRYLVKRTGEKVFLECVQDMDHENMFWYRQDPGLGLRLIYFSYDVKMKEKGDIPEGYSVSREKKERFSLILESASTNQTSMYLCASSSRTGDGEKLFFGSGTQLSVL.

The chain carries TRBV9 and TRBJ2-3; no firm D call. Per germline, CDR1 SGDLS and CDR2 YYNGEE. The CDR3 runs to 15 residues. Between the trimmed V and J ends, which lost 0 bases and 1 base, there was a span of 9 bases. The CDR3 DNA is TGTGCCAGCAGCGTAGGAGTTGTTGGCACAGATACGCAGTATTTT. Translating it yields CASSVGVVGTDTQYF.

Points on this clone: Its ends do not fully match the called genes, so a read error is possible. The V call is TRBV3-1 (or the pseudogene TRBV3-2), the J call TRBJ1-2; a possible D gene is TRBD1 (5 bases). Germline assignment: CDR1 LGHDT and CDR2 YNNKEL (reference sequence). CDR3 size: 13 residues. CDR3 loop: CASSQGQHQGARF. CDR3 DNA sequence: TGTGCCAGCAGCCAAGGTCAGCACCAGGGTGCTAGGTTC.

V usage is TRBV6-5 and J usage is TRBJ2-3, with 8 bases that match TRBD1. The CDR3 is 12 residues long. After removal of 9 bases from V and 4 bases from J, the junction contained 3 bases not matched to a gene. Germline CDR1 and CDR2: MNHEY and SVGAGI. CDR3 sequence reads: CASRQGSDTQYF. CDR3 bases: TGTGCCAGTAGACAGGGGTCAGATACGCAGTATTTT.

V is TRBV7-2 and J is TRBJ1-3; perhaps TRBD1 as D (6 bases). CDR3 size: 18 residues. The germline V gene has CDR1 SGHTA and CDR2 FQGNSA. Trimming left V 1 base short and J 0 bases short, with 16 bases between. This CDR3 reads CASSLVGGATRSGNTIYF. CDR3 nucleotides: TGTGCCAGCAGCTTAGTGGGGGGGGCTACACGCTCTGGAAACACCATATATTTT.

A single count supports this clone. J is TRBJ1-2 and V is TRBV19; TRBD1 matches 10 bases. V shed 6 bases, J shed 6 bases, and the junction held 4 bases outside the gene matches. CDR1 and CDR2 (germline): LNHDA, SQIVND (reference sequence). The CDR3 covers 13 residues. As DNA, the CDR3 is TGTGCCAGTAGGGACAGGGGGTATGATGGCTACACCTTC. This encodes CASRDRGYDGYTF.

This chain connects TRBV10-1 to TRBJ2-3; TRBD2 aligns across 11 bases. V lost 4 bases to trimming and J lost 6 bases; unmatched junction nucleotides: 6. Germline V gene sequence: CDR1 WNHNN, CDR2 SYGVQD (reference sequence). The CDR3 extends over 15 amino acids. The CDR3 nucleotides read TGCGCCAGCAGTGTCACTAGCGGGAGTCGGGATACGCAGTATTTT. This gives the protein CASSVTSGSRDTQYF.

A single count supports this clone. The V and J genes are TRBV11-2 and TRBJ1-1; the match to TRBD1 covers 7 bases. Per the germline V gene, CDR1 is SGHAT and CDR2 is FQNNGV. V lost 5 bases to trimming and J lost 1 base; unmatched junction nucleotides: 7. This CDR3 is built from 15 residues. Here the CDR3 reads CASSRPRTGNTEAFF. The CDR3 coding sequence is TGTGCCAGCAGCCGCCCTAGGACAGGGAACACTGAAGCTTTCTTT.

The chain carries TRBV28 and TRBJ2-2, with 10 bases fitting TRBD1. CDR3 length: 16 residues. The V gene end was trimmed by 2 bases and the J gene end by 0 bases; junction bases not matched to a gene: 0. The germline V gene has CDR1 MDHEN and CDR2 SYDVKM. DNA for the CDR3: TGTGCCAGCAGTTTAGGGACAGGGGCGAACACCGGGGAGCTGTTTTTT. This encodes CASSLGTGANTGELFF.

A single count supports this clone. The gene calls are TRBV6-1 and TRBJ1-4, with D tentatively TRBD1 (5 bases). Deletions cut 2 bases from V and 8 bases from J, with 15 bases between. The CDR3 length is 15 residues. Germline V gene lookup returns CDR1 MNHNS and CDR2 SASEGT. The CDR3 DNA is TGTGCCAGCAGTGAAACGTGGGGCTTGGTGGAAAAACTGTTTTTT. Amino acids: CASSETWGLVEKLFF.

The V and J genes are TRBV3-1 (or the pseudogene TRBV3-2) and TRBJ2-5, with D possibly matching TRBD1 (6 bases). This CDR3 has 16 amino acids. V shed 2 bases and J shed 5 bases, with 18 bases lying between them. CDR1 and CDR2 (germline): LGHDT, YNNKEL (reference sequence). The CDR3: CASSQRGSPRRETQYF. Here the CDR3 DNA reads TGTGCCAGCAGCCAAAGGGGGAGCCCAAGAAGGGAGACCCAGTACTTC.

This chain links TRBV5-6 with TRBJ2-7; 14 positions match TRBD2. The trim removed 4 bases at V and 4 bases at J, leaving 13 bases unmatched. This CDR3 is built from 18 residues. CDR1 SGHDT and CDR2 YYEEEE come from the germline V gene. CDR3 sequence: CASSESIRLAGGPYEQYF. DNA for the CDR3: TGTGCCAGCAGCGAATCGATCAGACTAGCGGGAGGGCCATACGAGCAGTACTTC.

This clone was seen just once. The CDR3 loop reads CASSEGGHYEQYF. CDR3 bases: TGTGCCAGCAGTGAAGGGGGCCACTACGAGCAGTACTTC. J is TRBJ2-7 and V is TRBV25-1, with D maybe TRBD1 (6 bases). The CDR3 extends over 13 amino acids. Looked up from germline, CDR1 is MGHDK and CDR2 is SYGVNS. Trimming shortened V by 2 bases and J by 3 bases, and 8 bases separated the two germline ends.

The CDR3 DNA reads as TGTGCCAGCAGCCCCTGGACACCTCTGGAGGGAGAGACCCAGTACTTC. This gives the protein CASSPWTPLEGETQYF. V and J are TRBV11-2 and TRBJ2-5; a weak D match, TRBD2 (6 bases). Trimming cost V 5 bases and J 4 bases, with 20 bases left between them. Germline V lookup: CDR1 SGHAT, CDR2 FQNNGV. The CDR3 contains 16 residues.